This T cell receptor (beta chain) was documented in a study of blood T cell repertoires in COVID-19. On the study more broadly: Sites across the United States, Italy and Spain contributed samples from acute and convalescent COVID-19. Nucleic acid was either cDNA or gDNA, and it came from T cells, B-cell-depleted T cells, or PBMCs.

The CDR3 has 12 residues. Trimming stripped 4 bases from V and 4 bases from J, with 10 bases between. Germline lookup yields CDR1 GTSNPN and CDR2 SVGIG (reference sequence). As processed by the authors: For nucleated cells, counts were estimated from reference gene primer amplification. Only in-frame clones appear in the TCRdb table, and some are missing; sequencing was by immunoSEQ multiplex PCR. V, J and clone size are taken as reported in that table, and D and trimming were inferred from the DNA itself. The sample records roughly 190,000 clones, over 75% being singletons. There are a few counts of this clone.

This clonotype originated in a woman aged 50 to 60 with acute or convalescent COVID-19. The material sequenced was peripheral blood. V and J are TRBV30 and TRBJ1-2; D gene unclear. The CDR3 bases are TGTGCCTGGACCGGTTGGTCCTATGGCTACACCTTC. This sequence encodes CAWTGWSYGYTF.